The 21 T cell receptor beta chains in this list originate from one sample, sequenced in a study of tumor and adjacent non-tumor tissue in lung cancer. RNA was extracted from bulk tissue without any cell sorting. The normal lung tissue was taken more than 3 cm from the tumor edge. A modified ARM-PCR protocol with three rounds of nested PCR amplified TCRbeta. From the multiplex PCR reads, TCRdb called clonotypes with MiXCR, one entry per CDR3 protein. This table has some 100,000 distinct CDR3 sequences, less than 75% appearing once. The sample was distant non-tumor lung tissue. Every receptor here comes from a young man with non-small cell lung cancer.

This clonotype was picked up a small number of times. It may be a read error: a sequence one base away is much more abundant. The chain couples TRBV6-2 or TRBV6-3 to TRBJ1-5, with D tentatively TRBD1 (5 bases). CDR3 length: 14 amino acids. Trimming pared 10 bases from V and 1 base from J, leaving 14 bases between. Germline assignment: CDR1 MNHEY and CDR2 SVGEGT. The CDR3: CATDRQLSNQPQHF. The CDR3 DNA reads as TGTGCCACCGATCGACAGTTAAGCAATCAGCCCCAGCATTTT.

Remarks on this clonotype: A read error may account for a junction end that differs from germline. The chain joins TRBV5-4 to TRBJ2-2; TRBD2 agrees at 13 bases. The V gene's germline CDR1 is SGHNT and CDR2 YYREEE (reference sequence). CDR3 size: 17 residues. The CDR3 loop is CASSDAGLAGVTGKLFF. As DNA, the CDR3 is TGCGCCAGTAGCGACGCCGGACTAGCGGGAGTTACCGGGAAGCTGTTTTTT.

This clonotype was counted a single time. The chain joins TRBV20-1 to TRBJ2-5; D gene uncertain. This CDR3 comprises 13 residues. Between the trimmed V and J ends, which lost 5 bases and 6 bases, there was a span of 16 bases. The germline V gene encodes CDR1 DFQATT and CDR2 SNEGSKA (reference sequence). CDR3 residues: CSAPIGRLKTQYF. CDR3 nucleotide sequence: TGCAGTGCTCCAATCGGTCGTCTAAAGACCCAGTACTTC.

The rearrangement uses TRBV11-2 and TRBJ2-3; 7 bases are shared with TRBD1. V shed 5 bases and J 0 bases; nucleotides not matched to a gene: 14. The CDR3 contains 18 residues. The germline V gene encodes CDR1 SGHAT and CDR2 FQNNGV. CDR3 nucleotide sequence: TGTGCCAGCAGCATGAGACAGGGTCAATATCGTAGCACAGATACGCAGTATTTT. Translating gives CASSMRQGQYRSTDTQYF.

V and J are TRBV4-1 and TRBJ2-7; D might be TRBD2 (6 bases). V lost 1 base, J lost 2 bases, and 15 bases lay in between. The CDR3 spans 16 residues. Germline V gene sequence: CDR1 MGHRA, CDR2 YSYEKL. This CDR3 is CASSQVVLGGTYEQYF. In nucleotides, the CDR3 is TGCGCCAGCAGCCAAGTGGTTCTGGGGGGAACCTACGAGCAGTACTTC.

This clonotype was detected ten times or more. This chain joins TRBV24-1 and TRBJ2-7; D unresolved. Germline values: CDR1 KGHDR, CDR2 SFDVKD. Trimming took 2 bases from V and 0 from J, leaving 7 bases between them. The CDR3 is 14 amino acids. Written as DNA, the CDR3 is TGTGCCACCAGTGATTCTCGGTCCTCCTACGAGCAGTACTTC. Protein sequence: CATSDSRSSYEQYF.

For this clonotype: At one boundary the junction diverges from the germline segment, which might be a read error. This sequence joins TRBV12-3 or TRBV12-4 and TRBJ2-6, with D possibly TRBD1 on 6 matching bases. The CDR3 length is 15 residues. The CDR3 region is CTSSPQGPGANLLTF. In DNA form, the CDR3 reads TGTACCAGCAGTCCCCAGGGGCCTGGGGCCAACCTCCTGACTTTC.

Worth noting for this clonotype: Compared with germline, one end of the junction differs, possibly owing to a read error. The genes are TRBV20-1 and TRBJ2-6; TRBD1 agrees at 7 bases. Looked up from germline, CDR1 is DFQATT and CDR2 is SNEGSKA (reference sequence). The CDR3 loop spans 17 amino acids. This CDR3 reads CSVLTTGWRSGANVLSF. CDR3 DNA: TGCAGTGTCCTCACGACAGGGTGGCGCTCTGGGGCCAACGTCCTGTCTTTC.

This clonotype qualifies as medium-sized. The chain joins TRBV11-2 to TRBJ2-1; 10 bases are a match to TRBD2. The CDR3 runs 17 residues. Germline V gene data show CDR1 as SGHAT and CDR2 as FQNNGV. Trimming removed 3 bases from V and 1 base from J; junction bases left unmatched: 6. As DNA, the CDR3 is TGTGCCAGCAGCTTTTTGCTAGCGGGAGTTTCCTACAATGAGCAGTTCTTC. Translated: CASSFLLAGVSYNEQFF.

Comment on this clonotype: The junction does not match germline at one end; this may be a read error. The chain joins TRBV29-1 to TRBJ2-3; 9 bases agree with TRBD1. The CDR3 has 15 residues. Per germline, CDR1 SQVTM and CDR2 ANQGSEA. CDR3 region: CRALTTGGVRDTQYF. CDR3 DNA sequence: TGCCGCGCCCTCACGACAGGGGGTGTTCGAGATACCCAGTATTTT.

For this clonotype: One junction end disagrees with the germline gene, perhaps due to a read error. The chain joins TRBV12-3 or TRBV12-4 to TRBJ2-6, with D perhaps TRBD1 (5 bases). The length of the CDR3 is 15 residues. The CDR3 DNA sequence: TGTGCCAGCAGTTTAGGCAGGGCTGGGGCCGACGTCCTGACCTTC. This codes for CASSLGRAGADVLTF.

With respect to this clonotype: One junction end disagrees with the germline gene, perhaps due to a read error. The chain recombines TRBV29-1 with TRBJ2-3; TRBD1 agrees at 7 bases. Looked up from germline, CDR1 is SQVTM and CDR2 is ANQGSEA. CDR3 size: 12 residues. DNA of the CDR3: TGCAGAGTGAAGGGGGCATGGGATACACAGTATTTT. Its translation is CRVKGAWDTQYF.

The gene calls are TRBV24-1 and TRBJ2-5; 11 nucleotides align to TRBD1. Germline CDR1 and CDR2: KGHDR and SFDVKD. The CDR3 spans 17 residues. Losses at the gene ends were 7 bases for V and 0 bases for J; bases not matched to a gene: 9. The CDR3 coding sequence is TGTGCCACCAGCCCTAGAAGGGACAGGGGGTACCAAGAGACCCAGTACTTC. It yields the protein CATSPRRDRGYQETQYF.

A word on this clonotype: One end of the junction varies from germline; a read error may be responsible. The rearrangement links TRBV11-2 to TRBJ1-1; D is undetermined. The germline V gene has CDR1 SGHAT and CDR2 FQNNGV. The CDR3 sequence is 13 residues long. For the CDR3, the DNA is TGTGCCAGCAGCTTCGTACAGAACACTGAAGCTTTATTT. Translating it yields CASSFVQNTEALF.

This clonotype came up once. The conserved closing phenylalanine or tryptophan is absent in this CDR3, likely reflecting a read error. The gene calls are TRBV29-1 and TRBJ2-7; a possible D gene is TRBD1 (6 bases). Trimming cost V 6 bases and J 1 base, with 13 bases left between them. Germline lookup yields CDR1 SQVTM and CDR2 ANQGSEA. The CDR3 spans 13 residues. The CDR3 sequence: CSVDSDRSYEQYL. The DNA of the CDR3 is TGCAGCGTGGACAGTGACAGGTCCTACGAGCAGTACTTA.

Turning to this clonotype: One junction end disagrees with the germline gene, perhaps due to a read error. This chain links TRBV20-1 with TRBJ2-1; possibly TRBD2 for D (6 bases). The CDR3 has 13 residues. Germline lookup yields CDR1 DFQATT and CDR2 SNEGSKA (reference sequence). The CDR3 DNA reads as TGCACTGCTAGAAGGAGGGCAGCGGGTGAGCAGTTCTTC. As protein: CTARRRAAGEQFF.

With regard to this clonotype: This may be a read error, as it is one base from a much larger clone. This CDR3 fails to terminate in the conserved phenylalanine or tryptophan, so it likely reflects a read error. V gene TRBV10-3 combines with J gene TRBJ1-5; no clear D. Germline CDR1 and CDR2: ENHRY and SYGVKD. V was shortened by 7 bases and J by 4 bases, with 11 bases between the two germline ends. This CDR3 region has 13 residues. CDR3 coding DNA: TGTGCCATCAATGCGGCAGAAAATCAGCCCCAGCATTCT. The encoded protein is CAINAAENQPQHS.

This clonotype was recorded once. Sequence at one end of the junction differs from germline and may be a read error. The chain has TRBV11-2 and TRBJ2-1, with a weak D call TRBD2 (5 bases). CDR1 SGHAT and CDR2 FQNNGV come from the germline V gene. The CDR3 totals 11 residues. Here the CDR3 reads CASREEDERLF. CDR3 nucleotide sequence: TGTGCCAGCAGGGAGGAGGATGAGCGGTTATTC.

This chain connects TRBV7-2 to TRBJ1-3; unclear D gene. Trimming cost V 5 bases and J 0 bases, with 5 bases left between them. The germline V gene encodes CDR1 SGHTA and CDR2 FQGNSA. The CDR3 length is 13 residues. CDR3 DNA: TGTGCCAGCAGCCAAGGCTCTGGAAACACCATATATTTT. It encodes CASSQGSGNTIYF.

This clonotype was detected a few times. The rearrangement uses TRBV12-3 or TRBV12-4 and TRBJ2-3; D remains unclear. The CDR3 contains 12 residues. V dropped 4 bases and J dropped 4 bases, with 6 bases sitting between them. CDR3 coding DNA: TGTGCCAGCAGTTCCCTTCCAGATACGCAGTATTTT. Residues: CASSSLPDTQYF.

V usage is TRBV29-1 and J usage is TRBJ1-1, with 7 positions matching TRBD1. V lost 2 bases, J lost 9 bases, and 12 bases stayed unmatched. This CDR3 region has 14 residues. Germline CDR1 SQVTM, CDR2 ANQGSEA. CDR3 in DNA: TGCAGCGTTGAATCCTCCGGACAGGCCAGTAAAGCTTTCTTT. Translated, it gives CSVESSGQASKAFF.